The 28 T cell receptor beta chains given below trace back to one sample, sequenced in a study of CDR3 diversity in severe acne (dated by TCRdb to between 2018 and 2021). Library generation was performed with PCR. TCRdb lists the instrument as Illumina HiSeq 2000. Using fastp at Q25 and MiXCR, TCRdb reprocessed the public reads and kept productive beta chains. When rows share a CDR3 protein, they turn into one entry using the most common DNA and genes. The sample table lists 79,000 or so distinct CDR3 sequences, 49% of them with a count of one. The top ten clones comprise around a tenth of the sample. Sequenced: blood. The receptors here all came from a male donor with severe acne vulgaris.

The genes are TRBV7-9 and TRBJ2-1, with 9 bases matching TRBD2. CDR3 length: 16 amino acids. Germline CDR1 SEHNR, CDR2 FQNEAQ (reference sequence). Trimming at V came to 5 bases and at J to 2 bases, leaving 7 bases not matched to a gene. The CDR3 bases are TGTGCCAGCAGCCCATTCAGCGGGGGGCCCTACAATGAGCAGTTCTTC. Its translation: CASSPFSGGPYNEQFF.

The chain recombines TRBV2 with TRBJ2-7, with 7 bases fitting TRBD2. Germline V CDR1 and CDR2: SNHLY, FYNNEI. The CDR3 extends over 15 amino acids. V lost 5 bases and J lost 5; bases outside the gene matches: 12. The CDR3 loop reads CASSRNRGESHEQYF. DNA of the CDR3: TGTGCCAGCAGTCGGAACCGGGGGGAGTCTCACGAGCAGTACTTC.

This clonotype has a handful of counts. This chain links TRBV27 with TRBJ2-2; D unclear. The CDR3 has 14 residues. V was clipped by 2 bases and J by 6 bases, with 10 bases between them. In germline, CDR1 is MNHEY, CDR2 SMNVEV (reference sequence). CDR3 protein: CASSLLDRAGELFF. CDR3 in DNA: TGTGCCAGCAGTTTACTAGATAGGGCCGGGGAGCTGTTTTTT.

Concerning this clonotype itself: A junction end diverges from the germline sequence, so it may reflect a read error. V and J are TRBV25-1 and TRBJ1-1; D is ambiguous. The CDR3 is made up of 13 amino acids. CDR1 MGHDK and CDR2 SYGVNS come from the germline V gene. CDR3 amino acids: CASSEPRNTEALF. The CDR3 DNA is TGTGCCAGCAGTGAGCCAAGGAACACTGAAGCTTTGTTT.

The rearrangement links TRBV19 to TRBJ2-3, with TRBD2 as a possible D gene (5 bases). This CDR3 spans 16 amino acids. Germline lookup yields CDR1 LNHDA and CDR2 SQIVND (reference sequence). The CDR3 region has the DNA TGTGCAAAAAGCGGTGGAGCCCGGGTTATTTCAGATACGCAGTATTTT. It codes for CAKSGGARVISDTQYF.

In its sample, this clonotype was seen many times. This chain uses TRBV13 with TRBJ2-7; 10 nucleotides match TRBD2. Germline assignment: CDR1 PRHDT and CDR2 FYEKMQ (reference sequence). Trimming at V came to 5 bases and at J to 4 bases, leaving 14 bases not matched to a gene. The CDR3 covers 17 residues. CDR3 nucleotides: TGTGCCAGCAGCGCCTGGACTAGCGGCCTTCAAAGGTACGAGCAGTACTTC. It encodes CASSAWTSGLQRYEQYF.

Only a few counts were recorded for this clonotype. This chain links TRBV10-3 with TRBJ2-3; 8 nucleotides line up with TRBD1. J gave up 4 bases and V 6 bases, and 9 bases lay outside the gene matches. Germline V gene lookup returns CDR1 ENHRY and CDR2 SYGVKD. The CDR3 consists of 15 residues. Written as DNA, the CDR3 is TGTGCCATCAGGGGGGGACAGGCTAGCGCAGATACGCAGTATTTT. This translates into CAIRGGQASADTQYF.

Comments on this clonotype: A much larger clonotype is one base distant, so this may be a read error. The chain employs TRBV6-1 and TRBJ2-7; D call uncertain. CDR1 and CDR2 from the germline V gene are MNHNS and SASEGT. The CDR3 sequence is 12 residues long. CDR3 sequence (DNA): TGTGCCGGCAGTGACCAGAGCTACGAGCAGTACGTC. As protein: CAGSDQSYEQYV.

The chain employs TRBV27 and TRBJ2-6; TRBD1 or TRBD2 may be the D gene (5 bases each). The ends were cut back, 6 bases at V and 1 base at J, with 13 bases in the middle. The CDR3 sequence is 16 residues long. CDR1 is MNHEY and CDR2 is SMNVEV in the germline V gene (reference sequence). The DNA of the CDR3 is TGTGCCAGCAGCCCGGGACGGTGGTCTGGGGCCAACGTCCTGACTTTC. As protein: CASSPGRWSGANVLTF.

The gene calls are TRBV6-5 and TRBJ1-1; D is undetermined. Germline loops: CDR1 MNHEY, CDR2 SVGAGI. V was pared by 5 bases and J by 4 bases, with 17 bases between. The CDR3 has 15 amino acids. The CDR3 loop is CASSGRTPNGTEAFF. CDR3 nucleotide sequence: TGTGCCAGCAGTGGAAGGACGCCCAACGGCACTGAAGCTTTCTTT.

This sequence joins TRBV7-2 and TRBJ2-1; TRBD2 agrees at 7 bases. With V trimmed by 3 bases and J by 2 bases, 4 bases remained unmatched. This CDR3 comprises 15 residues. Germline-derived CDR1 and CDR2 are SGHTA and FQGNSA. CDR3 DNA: TGTGCCAGCAGCTTTTTTGCGGGAGCCTACAATGAGCAGTTCTTC. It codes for CASSFFAGAYNEQFF. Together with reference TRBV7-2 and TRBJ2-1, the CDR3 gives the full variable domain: GAGVSQSPSNKVTEKGKDVELRCDPISGHTALYWYRQSLGQGLEFLIYFQGNSAPDKSGLPSDRFSAERTGGSVSTLTIQRTQQEDSAVYLCASSFFAGAYNEQFFGPGTRLTVL.

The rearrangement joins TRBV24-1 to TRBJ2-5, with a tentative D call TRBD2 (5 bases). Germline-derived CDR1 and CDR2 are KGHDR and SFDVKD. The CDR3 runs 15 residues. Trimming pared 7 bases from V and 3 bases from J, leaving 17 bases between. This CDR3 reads CATRWKGDFEETQYF. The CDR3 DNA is TGTGCCACCAGATGGAAGGGAGATTTCGAAGAGACCCAGTACTTC.

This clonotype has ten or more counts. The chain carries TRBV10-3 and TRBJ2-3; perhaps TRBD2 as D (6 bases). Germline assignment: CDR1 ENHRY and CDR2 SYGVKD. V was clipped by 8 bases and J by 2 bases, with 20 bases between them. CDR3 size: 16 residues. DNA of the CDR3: TGTGCCATCGCACCCCCTCGGCGGGGCCTCACAGATACGCAGTATTTT. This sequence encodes CAIAPPRRGLTDTQYF.

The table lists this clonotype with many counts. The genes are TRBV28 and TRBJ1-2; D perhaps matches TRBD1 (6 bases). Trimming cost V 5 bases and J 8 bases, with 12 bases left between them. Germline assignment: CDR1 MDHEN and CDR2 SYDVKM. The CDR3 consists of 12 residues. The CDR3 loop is CASSPGGRGYTF. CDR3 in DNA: TGTGCCAGCAGTCCCGGGGGGCGGGGCTACACCTTC.

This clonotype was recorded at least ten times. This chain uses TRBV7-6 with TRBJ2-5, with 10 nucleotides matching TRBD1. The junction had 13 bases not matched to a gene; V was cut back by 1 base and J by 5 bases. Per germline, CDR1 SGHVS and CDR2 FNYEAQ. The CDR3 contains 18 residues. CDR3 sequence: CASSLDHPRQGAKETQYF. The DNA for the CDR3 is TGTGCCAGCAGCTTAGACCATCCGCGACAGGGGGCAAAGGAGACCCAGTACTTC.

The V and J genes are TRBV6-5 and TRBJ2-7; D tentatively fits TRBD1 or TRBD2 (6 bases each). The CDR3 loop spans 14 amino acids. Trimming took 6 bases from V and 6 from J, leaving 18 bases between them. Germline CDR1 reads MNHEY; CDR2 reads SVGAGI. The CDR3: CASSLSGGGFEQYV. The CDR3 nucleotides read TGTGCCAGCAGCCTCAGCGGAGGGGGGTTCGAGCAGTACGTC.

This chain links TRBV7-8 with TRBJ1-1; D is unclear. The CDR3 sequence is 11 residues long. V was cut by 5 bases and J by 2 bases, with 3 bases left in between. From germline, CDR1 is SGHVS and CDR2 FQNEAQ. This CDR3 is CASSHNTEAFF. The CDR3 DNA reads TGTGCCAGCAGCCACAACACTGAAGCTTTCTTT.

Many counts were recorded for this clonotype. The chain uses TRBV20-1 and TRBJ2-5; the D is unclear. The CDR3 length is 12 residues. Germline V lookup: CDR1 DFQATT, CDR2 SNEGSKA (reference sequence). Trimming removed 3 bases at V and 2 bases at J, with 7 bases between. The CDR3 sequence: CSASGQQETQYF. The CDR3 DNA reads TGCAGTGCTAGCGGGCAGCAAGAGACCCAGTACTTC.

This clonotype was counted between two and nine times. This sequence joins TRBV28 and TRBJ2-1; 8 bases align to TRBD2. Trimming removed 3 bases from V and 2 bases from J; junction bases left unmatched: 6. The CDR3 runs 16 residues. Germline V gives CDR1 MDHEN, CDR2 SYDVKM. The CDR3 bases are TGTGCCAGCAGTTTTTTGAACGGGGGGGCCTACAATGAGCAGTTCTTC. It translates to CASSFLNGGAYNEQFF.

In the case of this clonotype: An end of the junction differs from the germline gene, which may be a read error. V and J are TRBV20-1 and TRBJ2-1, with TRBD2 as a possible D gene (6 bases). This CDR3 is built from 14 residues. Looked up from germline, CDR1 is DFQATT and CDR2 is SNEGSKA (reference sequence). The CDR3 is CSEPAGLSYDEQFF. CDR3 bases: TGCAGTGAACCAGCGGGTCTCTCCTACGATGAGCAATTCTTC.

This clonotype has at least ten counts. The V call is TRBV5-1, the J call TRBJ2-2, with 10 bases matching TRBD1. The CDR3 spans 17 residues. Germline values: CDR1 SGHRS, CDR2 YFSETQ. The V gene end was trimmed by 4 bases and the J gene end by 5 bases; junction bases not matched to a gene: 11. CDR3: CASSPRVTGGYTGELFF. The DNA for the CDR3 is TGCGCCAGCAGCCCCAGGGTGACAGGGGGCTATACCGGGGAGCTGTTTTTT. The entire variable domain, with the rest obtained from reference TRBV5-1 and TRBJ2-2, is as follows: KAGVTQTPRYLIKTRGQQVTLSCSPISGHRSVSWYQQTPGQGLQFLFEYFSETQRNKGNFPGRFSGRQFSNSRSEMNVSTLELGDSALYLCASSPRVTGGYTGELFFGEGSRLTVL.

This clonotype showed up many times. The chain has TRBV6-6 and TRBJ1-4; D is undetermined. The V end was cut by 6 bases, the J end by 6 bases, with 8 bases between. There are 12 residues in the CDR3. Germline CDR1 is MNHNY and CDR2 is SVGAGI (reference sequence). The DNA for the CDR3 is TGTGCCAGCAGCCTTATCGATGAAAAACTGTTTTTT. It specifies CASSLIDEKLFF.

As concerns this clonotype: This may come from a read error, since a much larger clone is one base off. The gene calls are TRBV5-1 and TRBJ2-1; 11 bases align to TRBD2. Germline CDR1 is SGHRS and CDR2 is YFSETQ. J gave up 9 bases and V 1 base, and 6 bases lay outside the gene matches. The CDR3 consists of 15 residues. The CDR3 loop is CASSLRLAGITEQFF. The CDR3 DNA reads TGCGCCAGCAGCTTGAGACTAGCGGGAATCACTGAGCAGTTCTTC.

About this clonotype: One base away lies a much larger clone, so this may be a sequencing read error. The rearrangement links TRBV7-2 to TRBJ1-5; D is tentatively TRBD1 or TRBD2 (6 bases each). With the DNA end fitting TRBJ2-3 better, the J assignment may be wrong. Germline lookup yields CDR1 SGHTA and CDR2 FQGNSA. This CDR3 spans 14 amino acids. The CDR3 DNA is TGTGCCAGCAGCTTAGTGGGGGGCGAGGAGCCCCAGTATTTT. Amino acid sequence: CASSLVGGEEPQYF.

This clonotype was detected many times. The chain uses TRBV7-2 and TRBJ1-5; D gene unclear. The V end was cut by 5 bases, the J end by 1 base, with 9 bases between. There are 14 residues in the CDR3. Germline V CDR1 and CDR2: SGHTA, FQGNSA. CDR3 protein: CASSPIPSNQPQHF. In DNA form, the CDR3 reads TGTGCCAGCAGCCCGATACCGAGCAATCAGCCCCAGCATTTT.

The CDR3 reads CASSLVGSGSLHEQYF. In DNA, the CDR3 is TGTGCCAGCAGCTTAGTTGGTAGCGGGAGCTTACACGAGCAGTACTTC. The chain recombines TRBV7-2 with TRBJ2-7; 9 bases agree with TRBD2. The V segment lost 1 base and the J segment 5 bases; nucleotides outside the gene matches: 9. The CDR3 sequence is 16 residues long. Germline lookup yields CDR1 SGHTA and CDR2 FQGNSA.

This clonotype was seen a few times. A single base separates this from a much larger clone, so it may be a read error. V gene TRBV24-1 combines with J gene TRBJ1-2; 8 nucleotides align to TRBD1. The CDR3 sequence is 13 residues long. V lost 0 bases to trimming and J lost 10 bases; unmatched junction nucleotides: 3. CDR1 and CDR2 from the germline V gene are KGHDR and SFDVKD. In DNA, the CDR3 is TGTGCCACCAGTGATTTGCAGGGGGCAGTCTACACCTTC. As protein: CATSDLQGAVYTF.

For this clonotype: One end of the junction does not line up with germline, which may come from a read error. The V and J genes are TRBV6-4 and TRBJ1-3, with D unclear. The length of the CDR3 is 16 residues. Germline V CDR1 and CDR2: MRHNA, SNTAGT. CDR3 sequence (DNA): TGTGCCAACAGTGACGGGAGGGCAATAGCGGGAAACACCATATATTTT. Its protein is CANSDGRAIAGNTIYF.